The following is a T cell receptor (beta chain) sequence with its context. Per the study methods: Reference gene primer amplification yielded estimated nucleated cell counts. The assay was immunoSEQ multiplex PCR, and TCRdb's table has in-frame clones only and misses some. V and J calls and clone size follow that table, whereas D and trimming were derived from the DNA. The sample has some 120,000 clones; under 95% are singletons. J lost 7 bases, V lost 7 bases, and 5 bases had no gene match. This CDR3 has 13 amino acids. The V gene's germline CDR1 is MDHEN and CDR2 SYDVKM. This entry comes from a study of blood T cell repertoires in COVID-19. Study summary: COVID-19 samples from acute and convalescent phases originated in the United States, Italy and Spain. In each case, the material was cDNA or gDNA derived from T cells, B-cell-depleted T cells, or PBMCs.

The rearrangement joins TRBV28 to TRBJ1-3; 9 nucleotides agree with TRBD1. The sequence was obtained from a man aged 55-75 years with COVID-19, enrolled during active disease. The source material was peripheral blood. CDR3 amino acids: CASNIQGANTIYF. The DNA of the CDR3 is TGTGCCAGCAACATACAGGGGGCGAACACCATATATTTT.